This T cell receptor beta chain was observed in a study of shared clonotypes between healthy human individuals. Overall study findings and caveats: Unshared clonotypes carried lower generation probabilities than those common to all four donors. Researchers sampled only blood; tissue repertoires likely differ. Naive subsets tended to show greater estimated richness than memory subsets.

This CDR3 has 15 amino acids. Per the germline V gene, CDR1 is SGHTS and CDR2 is YDEGEE. Trimming took 1 base from V and 1 from J, leaving 12 bases between them. In the case of this clone: As yet, its antigen is unknown.

Method: immunoSEQ multiplex PCR; TCRdb's copy keeps in-frame clones and lacks some. The table shows roughly 330,000 clones, with around 74% occurring only once. The receptor's source is a man between 25 and 39 years old in good health. This chain joins TRBV5-8 and TRBJ2-7; D remains ambiguous. Sequencing was performed on memory CD4+ T cells sorted from blood. Subset: CD45RA-negative fraction. The CDR3 here is CASSLTRLASYEQYF. Here the CDR3 DNA reads TGTGCCAGCAGCTTGACTCGGTTAGCATCCTACGAGCAGTACTTC.